This entry is about one T cell receptor beta chain. CDR3 length: 16 amino acids. Germline V lookup: CDR1 SGHTA, CDR2 FQGNSA. Trimming cost V 0 bases and J 5 bases, with 16 bases left between them. TCRdb's table, derived via immunoSEQ multiplex PCR, lists solely in-frame clones and lacks some. The repertoire has over 150,000 clones, 90% to 95% of them found once; the top ten carry 4% to 5.5%. This specimen comes from a study of T cell responses to AZD1222 COVID-19 vaccine. This chain links TRBV7-2 with TRBJ2-5; D ambiguous. Sequenced here: peripheral blood, sampled on day 0 of MenACWY control vaccination. This TCR came from an adult in good health. The CDR3 nucleotides are TGTGCCAGCAGCTTAGCGTCTAGTGATCGCAGGGAGACCCAGTACTTC. Translation: CASSLASSDRRETQYF.